This T cell receptor beta chain is drawn from a study of blood T cell repertoires in COVID-19. Under the authors' procedure: Cell counts per sample came from amplifying reference gene primers. TCRdb's table, derived via immunoSEQ multiplex PCR, lists solely in-frame clones and lacks some. The DNA was the basis for D and trimming; V, J and clone size are from that table. Among about 210,000 clones, 70% to 90% were seen once, and the ten largest hold 7.5% to 8%. Losses at the gene ends were 7 bases for V and 2 bases for J; bases not matched to a gene: 11. CDR1 is SQVTM and CDR2 is ANQGSEA in the germline V gene. This CDR3 region has 15 residues.

This TCR was sampled from a woman in her forties or fifties with active or convalescent COVID-19. V usage is TRBV29-1 and J usage is TRBJ2-1; 7 bases match TRBD1. The sequencing input was peripheral blood. Here the CDR3 DNA reads TGCAGCGGTGGGGACAGTTTTACGCCCTACAATGAGCAGTTCTTC. It yields the protein CSGGDSFTPYNEQFF.